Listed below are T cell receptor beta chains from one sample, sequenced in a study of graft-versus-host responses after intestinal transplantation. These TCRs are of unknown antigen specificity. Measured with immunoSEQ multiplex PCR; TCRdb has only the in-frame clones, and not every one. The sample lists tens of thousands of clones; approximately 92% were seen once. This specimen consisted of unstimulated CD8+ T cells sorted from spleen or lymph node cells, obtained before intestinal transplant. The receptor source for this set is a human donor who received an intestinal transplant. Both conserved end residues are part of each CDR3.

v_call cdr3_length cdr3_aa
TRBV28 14 CASSLQGPYYGYTF
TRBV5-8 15 CASSRTPYSNQPQHF
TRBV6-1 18 CASSAIGGTVWGNQPQHF
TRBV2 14 CASTRVIRVDGYTF
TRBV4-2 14 CASSPSGGHNEQFF
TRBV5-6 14 CASSSRQGGSPLHF
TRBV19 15 CASSIWTGSADTQYF
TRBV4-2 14 CASSQERHYNEQFF
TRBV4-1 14 CASSQGPGNYEQYF
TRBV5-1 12 CASSFAGDEQYF
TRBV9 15 CASSQSAGSVYEQYF
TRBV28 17 CASSNRGAGGPDYEQYF
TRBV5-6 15 CASSLVQGDLYGYTF
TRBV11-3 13 CASSQGQGNEQYF
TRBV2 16 CASSEAPGLASLEQYF
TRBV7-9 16 CASSIEGLSLYNEQFF
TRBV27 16 CASSLSRGAGRAEAFF
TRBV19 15 CASKTLLTGEDGYTF
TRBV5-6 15 CASSLGPQGGETQYF
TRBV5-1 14 CASSLGQNQETQYF
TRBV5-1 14 CASSLDRGAYEQYF
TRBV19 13 CASSIGFSYEQYF
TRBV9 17 CASSPTPSLLFDNEQFF
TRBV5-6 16 CASRPRLAGEYNEQFF
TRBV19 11 CASSKGPGAFF
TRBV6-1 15 CASSEYRSYSGTQYF
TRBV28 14 CASSFLRVTGELFF
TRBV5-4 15 CASSLLGTGSDEQYF
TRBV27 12 CASRGGDYGYTF
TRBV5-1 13 CASSLTGNYEQYF
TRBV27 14 CASSSGLAVDTQYF
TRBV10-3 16 CAISELDSVMNTEAFF
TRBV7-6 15 CASSFGGFAQETQYF
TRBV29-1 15 CSGKGLAESQETQYF
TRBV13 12 CASRKGAGGYTF
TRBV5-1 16 CASSSETVPNTGELFF
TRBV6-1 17 CASSEGTSGEYQETQYF
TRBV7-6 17 CASTPGSGTGPGNTIYF
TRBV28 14 CASSPPGQGWGYTF
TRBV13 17 CASSVTGQGYNTGELFF
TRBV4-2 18 CASSQDRASGANRGELFF
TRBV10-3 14 CAISDLDVGNTIYF
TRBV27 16 CASSLSPGQRNEKLFF
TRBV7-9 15 CASSAGTRAYNEQFF
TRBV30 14 CAWRTGANTGELFF
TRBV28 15 CASSLLGGRNSPLHF
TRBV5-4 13 CASSLGVGQPQHF
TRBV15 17 CATSRELGQRGRETQYF
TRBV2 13 CASSYPGLHTQYF
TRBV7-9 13 CASSYGDFYEQYF
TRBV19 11 CASSRGNEQYF
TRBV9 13 CASSVGLQETQYF
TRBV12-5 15 CASGTHSGGYQPQHF
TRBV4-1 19 CASSQRFGSPGRYTGELFF
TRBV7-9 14 CASSPGSFNEKLFF
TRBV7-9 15 CASSLWTGKNTEAFF
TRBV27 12 CASSFPNQPQHF
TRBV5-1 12 CASSSDRVEQFF
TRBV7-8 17 CASRPRLGSGLTYEQYF
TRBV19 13 CASSMDSYSPLHF